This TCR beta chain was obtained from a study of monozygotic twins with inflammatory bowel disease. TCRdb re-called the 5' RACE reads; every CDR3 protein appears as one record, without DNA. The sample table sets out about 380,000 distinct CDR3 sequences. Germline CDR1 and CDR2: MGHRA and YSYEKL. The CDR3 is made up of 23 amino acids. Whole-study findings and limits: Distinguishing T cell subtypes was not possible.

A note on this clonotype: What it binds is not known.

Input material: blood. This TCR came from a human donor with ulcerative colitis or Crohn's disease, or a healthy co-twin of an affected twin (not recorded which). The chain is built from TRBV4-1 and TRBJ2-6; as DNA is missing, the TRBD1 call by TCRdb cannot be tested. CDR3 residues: CASSQDIVGISLTRISGANVLTF.